These 24 T cell receptor beta chains were sequenced from one sample in a study of OX40 agonist ivuxolimab in advanced cancers. Assay used: immunoSEQ multiplex PCR; TCRdb lists only in-frame clones, some missing. The data hold some 65,000 clones, with less than 85% observed a single time. The sample consisted of CD4+ or CD8+ T cells sorted from blood, taken in a trial of the OX40 agonist ivuxolimab. These receptors were taken from an adult with an advanced solid tumor such as melanoma, head and neck, liver or kidney cancer.

V is TRBV30 and J is TRBJ2-7, with D perhaps matching TRBD1 (5 bases). Per germline, CDR1 GTSNPN and CDR2 SVGIG (reference sequence). The CDR3 covers 13 residues. Trimming removed 1 base from V and 2 bases from J, with 9 bases in between. CDR3 region: CAWSGRVAYEQYF. The CDR3 nucleotides read TGTGCCTGGAGTGGCAGGGTCGCCTACGAGCAGTACTTC. Complete variable domain (other parts from reference TRBV30 and TRBJ2-7): SQTIHQWPATLVQPVGSPLSLECTVEGTSNPNLYWYRQAAGRGLQLLFYSVGIGQISSEVPQNLSASRPQDRQFILSSKKLLLSDSGFYLCAWSGRVAYEQYFGPGTRLTVT.

This clone was picked up a small number of times. The DNA of the CDR3 is TGTGCCAGCAGTAACCAACAGGGGAAAGGCTACACCTTC. Its translation is CASSNQQGKGYTF. The chain uses TRBV6-5 and TRBJ1-2; TRBD1 matches at 7 bases. CDR1 and CDR2 (germline): MNHEY, SVGAGI. V was pared by 5 bases and J by 8 bases, with 8 bases of the junction left unmatched. This CDR3 has 13 amino acids.

A remark on this clone: Sequence at one end of the junction differs from germline and may be a read error. The chain links TRBV19 to TRBJ1-1; D is ambiguous. This CDR3 region has 13 residues. Germline loops: CDR1 LNHDA, CDR2 SQIVND (reference sequence). The CDR3 coding sequence is TGTGCCAGTAGTGTAGACGGAGACACTGAAGCTTTCTTT. It specifies CASSVDGDTEAFF.

This rearrangement joins TRBV11-2 to TRBJ2-6, with D possibly being TRBD1 (5 bases). The germline CDR1 and CDR2 sequences are SGHAT and FQNNGV. This CDR3 comprises 19 residues. Trimming stripped 6 bases from V and 0 bases from J, with 21 bases between. The CDR3 reads CASRWVRDSRPSGANVLTF. The CDR3 DNA follows: TGTGCCAGCAGATGGGTGCGAGACAGCCGACCCTCTGGGGCCAACGTCCTGACTTTC.

This clone was found a few times. This chain links TRBV6-5 with TRBJ2-3; TRBD2 matches 7 bases. The germline V gene has CDR1 MNHEY and CDR2 SVGAGI. The length of the CDR3 is 14 residues. With V trimmed by 7 bases and J by 2 bases, 6 bases remained unmatched. In DNA, the CDR3 is TGTGCCAGCACCAAGGGAGGGATCACAGATACGCAGTATTTT. Translating it yields CASTKGGITDTQYF.

The chain is built from TRBV7-2 and TRBJ2-7; D unresolved. This CDR3 is built from 13 residues. Germline V lookup: CDR1 SGHTA, CDR2 FQGNSA. Trimming cost V 1 base and J 3 bases, with 7 bases left between them. The CDR3 sequence is CASSLVAVYEQYF. The CDR3 region has the DNA TGTGCCAGCAGCTTAGTGGCGGTCTACGAGCAGTACTTC.

This chain links TRBV6-5 with TRBJ2-7; tentatively, D is TRBD1 (6 bases). Germline V gene sequence: CDR1 MNHEY, CDR2 SVGAGI. CDR3 length equals 16 residues. V was clipped by 2 bases and J by 4 bases, with 18 bases between them. CDR3 sequence reads: CASSYHGQQGTYEQYF. CDR3 bases: TGTGCCAGCAGTTACCATGGACAGCAAGGGACATACGAGCAGTACTTC.

This chain uses TRBV5-5 with TRBJ2-5, with no clear D. There are 13 residues in the CDR3. The V end was cut by 1 base, the J end by 6 bases, with 10 bases between. Looked up from germline, CDR1 is SGHKS and CDR2 is YYEKEE (reference sequence). The CDR3 DNA follows: TGTGCCAGCAGCTTGACCCCTTGGCAGACCCAGTACTTC. Translated, it gives CASSLTPWQTQYF.

The chain carries TRBV14 and TRBJ2-5; tentatively, D is TRBD1 (6 bases). Trimming cost V 3 bases and J 4 bases, with 18 bases left between them. The CDR3 runs to 16 residues. From germline, CDR1 is SGHDN and CDR2 FVKESK. The CDR3 loop is CASSHTGSKVRETQYF. The DNA of the CDR3 is TGTGCCAGCAGCCATACAGGGTCGAAGGTGAGAGAGACCCAGTACTTC.

This chain uses TRBV7-6 with TRBJ2-7; TRBD1 aligns across 9 bases. Per the germline V gene, CDR1 is SGHVS and CDR2 is FNYEAQ. The CDR3 covers 15 residues. V lost 4 bases, J lost 2 bases, and 6 bases stayed unmatched. CDR3 residues: CASSSGTGFTYEQYF. CDR3 DNA: TGTGCCAGCAGCTCCGGGACAGGGTTTACCTACGAGCAGTACTTC.

This chain connects TRBV7-3 to TRBJ1-1; no clear D. CDR3 length equals 12 residues. Trimming pared 1 base from V and 8 bases from J, leaving 8 bases between. Germline CDR1 and CDR2: SGHTA and FQGTGA. As DNA, the CDR3 is TGTGCCAGCAGCTTAAAGGGTCCAGAAGCTTTCTTT. Its protein is CASSLKGPEAFF.

This sequence joins TRBV2 and TRBJ1-2; no firm D call. CDR1 and CDR2 (germline): SNHLY, FYNNEI. Trimming left V 7 bases short and J 3 bases short, with 15 bases between. This CDR3 has 14 amino acids. The CDR3 region is CASTALAGDYGYTF. The CDR3 DNA reads TGTGCCAGCACTGCGCTTGCAGGAGACTATGGCTACACCTTC.

This clone occurred a few times. The genes are TRBV28 and TRBJ2-7; D is uncertain. V gave up 1 base and J gave up 11 bases, with 9 bases separating them. CDR1 is MDHEN and CDR2 is SYDVKM in the germline V gene. The CDR3 is 11 residues long. The CDR3 coding sequence is TGTGCCAGCAGTTTATCGGGCAGTAAGTACTTC. It specifies CASSLSGSKYF.

This clone was seen only once. This same CDR3 is encoded by further DNA sequences in the sample. The chain uses TRBV30 and TRBJ1-6, with TRBD1 matching 8 bases. The V and J ends lost 3 bases and 6 bases, in that order; junction bases with no gene match: 4. CDR1 GTSNPN and CDR2 SVGIG come from the germline V gene (reference sequence). This CDR3 is built from 14 residues. CDR3 DNA: TGTGCCTGGAGCGTCGGACAGGGTAATTCACCCCTCCACTTT. This encodes CAWSVGQGNSPLHF.

The chain carries TRBV7-6 and TRBJ2-3; D is possibly TRBD2 (5 bases). CDR3 length: 13 amino acids. CDR1 and CDR2 from the germline V gene are SGHVS and FNYEAQ. Between the trimmed V and J ends, which lost 5 bases and 4 bases, there was a span of 10 bases. The CDR3 protein is CASSALVADTQYF. DNA for the CDR3: TGTGCCAGCAGCGCACTAGTTGCAGATACGCAGTATTTT.

The chain employs TRBV7-8 and TRBJ1-3; D may be TRBD1 (6 bases). This CDR3 region has 16 residues. V was shortened by 5 bases and J by 3 bases, with 17 bases between the two germline ends. Germline CDR1 reads SGHVS; CDR2 reads FQNEAQ. The CDR3, as DNA: TGTGCCAGCAGCCCACAACAGGGAGGCGGTGGAAACACCATATATTTT. This sequence encodes CASSPQQGGGGNTIYF.

This chain connects TRBV7-3 to TRBJ2-7; D is perhaps TRBD2 (5 bases). This CDR3 region has 15 residues. Germline loops: CDR1 SGHTA, CDR2 FQGTGA. Deletions cut 1 base from V and 5 bases from J, with 15 bases between. The DNA of the CDR3 is TGTGCCAGCAGCTTAAGACTATCGGTTAGACACGAGCAGTACTTC. Its translation: CASSLRLSVRHEQYF.

The chain carries TRBV28 and TRBJ2-7, with D maybe TRBD1 (5 bases). The CDR3 runs 14 residues. V lost 1 base and J lost 3, with 10 bases in between. In germline, CDR1 is MDHEN, CDR2 SYDVKM. CDR3 residues: CASSLSGQFYEQYF. The CDR3 region has the DNA TGTGCCAGCAGTTTATCTGGACAATTCTACGAGCAGTACTTC.

The V gene is TRBV19, the J gene TRBJ1-4; TRBD1 might be the D (6 bases). Germline loops: CDR1 LNHDA, CDR2 SQIVND (reference sequence). The CDR3 totals 16 residues. Trimming stripped 5 bases from V and 2 bases from J, with 15 bases between. Here the CDR3 DNA reads TGTGCCAGTAGTTCCCTACAGGGAGGCACTAATGAAAAACTGTTTTTT. Encoded protein: CASSSLQGGTNEKLFF.

V and J are TRBV7-9 and TRBJ2-7, with D unresolved. The V end lost 5 bases, the J end lost 5 bases, and 16 bases lay between the germline ends. CDR1 is SEHNR, CDR2 FQNEAQ, per germline (reference sequence). This CDR3 contains 14 residues. The CDR3 DNA reads as TGTGCCAGCAGCGCTCCCCCTACTTTGCACGAGCAGTACTTC. It codes for CASSAPPTLHEQYF.

The rearrangement links TRBV12-5 to TRBJ2-3, with 7 bases identical to TRBD1. This CDR3 comprises 15 residues. Germline values: CDR1 LGHNT, CDR2 FRNRAP. The J segment lost 2 bases and the V segment lost 7 bases, leaving 9 bases of the junction unmatched. DNA of the CDR3: TGTGCTAGTGTTCCGGGACAGACAAACACAGATACGCAGTATTTT. Its translation is CASVPGQTNTDTQYF.

This chain uses TRBV7-3 with TRBJ2-2, with 9 bases matching TRBD1. The CDR3 sequence is 15 residues long. Germline V lookup: CDR1 SGHTA, CDR2 FQGTGA. After removal of 1 base from V and 6 bases from J, the junction contained 3 bases not matched to a gene. The CDR3 DNA reads as TGTGCCAGCAGCTTAAAGGGACAGGGCGCCGGGGAGCTGTTTTTT. It yields the protein CASSLKGQGAGELFF.

The chain combines TRBV12-5 with TRBJ2-1, with 7 bases aligning to TRBD1. V lost 4 bases, J lost 4 bases, and 10 bases stayed unmatched. The CDR3 loop spans 16 amino acids. Germline V lookup: CDR1 LGHNT, CDR2 FRNRAP. DNA of the CDR3: TGTGCTAGTGGTTCCTCCGGGACAGCCGATTACAATGAGCAGTTCTTC. The encoded protein is CASGSSGTADYNEQFF. The complete variable domain, with remaining parts taken from reference TRBV12-5 and TRBJ2-1, reads DARVTQTPRHKVTEMGQEVTMRCQPILGHNTVFWYRQTMMQGLELLAYFRNRAPLDDSGMPKDRFSAEMPDATLATLKIQPSEPRDSAVYFCASGSSGTADYNEQFFGPGTRLTVL.

The chain links TRBV28 to TRBJ1-1, with TRBD1 matching over 10 bases. Trimming cost V 6 bases and J 0 bases; bases outside gene matches: 13. Germline V gene lookup returns CDR1 MDHEN and CDR2 SYDVKM. This CDR3 is 18 amino acids long. CDR3 DNA sequence: TGTGCCAGCAGGTTACCCGGGACAGGGGCGTTCTTGAACACTGAAGCTTTCTTT. Protein product: CASRLPGTGAFLNTEAFF.